These T cell receptor beta chains were read from a single sample in a study of blood T cell repertoires in COVID-19. Libraries were prepared by immunoSEQ multiplex PCR; TCRdb keeps only in-frame clonotypes and omits some of them. The repertoire holds about 19,000 clones, with approximately 91% as singletons. The sequenced material came from peripheral blood. All receptors derive from a human donor in a cohort sampled during active COVID-19. Each CDR3 is given with its conserved first and last residue. The D gene is left open where the match is weak. Where a row states a size, it is once, few, many or the class of an expanded clone; other rows omit it.

J gene | D gene | V gene | clone size | CDR3 length | CDR3 protein | CDR3 DNA
TRBJ2-7 | TRBD1 | TRBV6-6 | NA | 15 | CASSYGTGNSYEQYF | TGTGCCAGCAGTTACGGGACAGGGAATTCCTACGAGCAGTACTTC
TRBJ2-7 | NA | TRBV4-1 | NA | 12 | CASSQTGSTQYF | TGCGCCAGCAGCCAAACAGGGTCTACGCAGTACTTC
TRBJ2-1 | TRBD2 | TRBV29-1 | NA | 13 | CSVERDYNNEQFF | TGCAGCGTTGAACGGGACTACAACAATGAGCAGTTCTTC
TRBJ1-1 | NA | TRBV6-5 | NA | 13 | CASRLQGSAEAFF | TGTGCCAGCAGACTACAGGGATCGGCTGAAGCTTTCTTT
TRBJ2-7 | NA | TRBV5-1 | NA | 15 | CASSEAAGLPYEQYF | TGCGCCAGCAGTGAGGCTGCGGGGCTTCCGTACGAGCAGTACTTC
TRBJ1-1 | NA | TRBV30 | NA | 15 | CAWSVAGGGATEAFF | TGTGCCTGGAGTGTCGCCGGAGGGGGGGCCACTGAAGCTTTCTTT
TRBJ1-3 | TRBD1 | TRBV6-1 | NA | 15 | CASSEGWTGMHTIYF | TGTGCCAGCAGTGAAGGGTGGACAGGGATGCACACCATATATTTT
TRBJ2-1 | NA | TRBV7-8 | NA | 17 | CASSLAGTPSSYNEQFF | TGTGCCAGCAGCTTAGCTGGGACTCCGAGCTCCTACAATGAGCAGTTCTTC
TRBJ2-7 | NA | TRBV28 | once | 14 | CASRSAGLPYEQYF | TGTGCCAGCAGGTCTGCGGGGCTCCCCTACGAGCAGTACTTC
TRBJ2-7 | NA | TRBV28 | NA | 14 | CASITGTFPYEQYF | TGTGCCAGCATCACTGGGACATTCCCCTACGAGCAGTACTTC
TRBJ1-2 | NA | TRBV9 | NA | 14 | CASSVLQGIGGYTF | TGTGCCAGCAGCGTACTCCAGGGTATTGGGGGCTACACCTTC
TRBJ2-1 | TRBD1 | TRBV9 | NA | 16 | CASSVALGQGGNEQFF | TGTGCCAGCAGCGTAGCACTGGGACAGGGGGGTAATGAGCAGTTCTTC
TRBJ1-2 | NA | TRBV3-1/TRBV3-2 | NA | 14 | CASSHRTDRYGYTF | TGTGCCAGCAGCCACCGGACAGACCGCTATGGCTACACCTTC
TRBJ1-2 | NA | TRBV28 | NA | 15 | CASKRDTSFTYGYTF | TGTGCCAGCAAGAGGGACACCTCCTTTACCTATGGCTACACCTTC
TRBJ2-7 | TRBD1 | TRBV27 | NA | 14 | CASRRTGVDYEQYF | TGTGCCAGCAGACGGACAGGGGTAGACTACGAGCAGTACTTC
TRBJ1-1 | NA | TRBV5-5 | NA | 13 | CASSLRLVEGAFF | TGTGCCAGCAGCTTGCGGTTAGTGGAGGGAGCTTTCTTT
TRBJ1-6 | NA | TRBV4-1 | NA | 16 | CASSQRGQAQGSPLHF | TGCGCCAGCAGCCAAAGGGGCCAGGCTCAGGGTTCACCCCTCCACTTT
TRBJ2-3 | NA | TRBV29-1 | NA | 14 | CSVEAGTSTDTQYF | TGCAGCGTTGAAGCGGGGACTAGCACAGATACGCAGTATTTT
TRBJ1-5 | NA | TRBV19 | NA | 14 | CATDTGGGNQPQHF | TGTGCCACCGACACTGGAGGGGGCAATCAGCCCCAGCATTTT
TRBJ2-5 | TRBD1 | TRBV3-1/TRBV3-2 | NA | 13 | CASRGTGGETQYF | TGTGCCAGCAGGGGGACAGGCGGGGAGACCCAGTACTTC
TRBJ2-7 | TRBD1 | TRBV5-1 | NA | 14 | CASSQGTGVAEQYF | TGCGCCAGCAGCCAAGGGACAGGGGTTGCCGAGCAGTACTTC
TRBJ2-1 | NA | TRBV21-1 | NA | 17 | CASIRLAGPSSYNEQFF | TGTGCCAGCATCCGACTAGCGGGCCCGAGCTCCTACAATGAGCAGTTCTTC
TRBJ2-7 | TRBD2 | TRBV10-1 | NA | 16 | CASSGGLAESSYEQYF | TGCGCCAGCAGTGGGGGACTAGCCGAAAGTAGCTACGAGCAGTACTTC
TRBJ1-1 | NA | TRBV6-5 | NA | 13 | CASRETGRGKAFF | TGTGCCAGCAGGGAGACAGGACGTGGAAAAGCTTTCTTT
TRBJ1-1 | TRBD1 | TRBV9 | NA | 13 | CASSVDRSSEAFF | TGTGCCAGCAGCGTGGACAGGTCATCTGAAGCTTTCTTT
TRBJ2-7 | NA | TRBV7-2 | NA | 14 | CASSLWDNSYEQYF | TGTGCCAGCAGCCTATGGGACAATTCCTACGAGCAGTACTTC
TRBJ2-1 | TRBD1 | TRBV6-5 | NA | 15 | CASSDRVTGTNEQFF | TGTGCCAGCAGCGACAGGGTCACTGGAACCAATGAGCAGTTCTTC
TRBJ2-2 | TRBD2 | TRBV14 | NA | 16 | CASSPRQVAGSGELFF | TGTGCCAGCAGCCCCCGCCAGGTAGCGGGAAGCGGGGAGCTGTTTTTT
TRBJ1-5 | NA | TRBV29-1 | NA | 13 | CSVSDSYNQPQHF | TGCAGCGTTTCGGACAGCTACAATCAGCCCCAGCATTTT
TRBJ2-1 | TRBD2 | TRBV6-2/TRBV6-3 | NA | 15 | CASSRTSGSFSEQFF | TGTGCCAGCAGCCGGACTAGCGGGAGTTTCTCTGAGCAGTTCTTC
TRBJ1-1 | NA | TRBV5-1 | NA | 14 | CASSSLGVGTEAFF | TGCGCCAGCAGCTCCCTTGGAGTTGGAACTGAAGCTTTCTTT
TRBJ1-3 | NA | TRBV7-8 | NA | 17 | CASSLYDRQVAGNTIYF | TGTGCCAGCAGCTTGTACGACAGACAAGTTGCTGGAAACACCATATATTTT